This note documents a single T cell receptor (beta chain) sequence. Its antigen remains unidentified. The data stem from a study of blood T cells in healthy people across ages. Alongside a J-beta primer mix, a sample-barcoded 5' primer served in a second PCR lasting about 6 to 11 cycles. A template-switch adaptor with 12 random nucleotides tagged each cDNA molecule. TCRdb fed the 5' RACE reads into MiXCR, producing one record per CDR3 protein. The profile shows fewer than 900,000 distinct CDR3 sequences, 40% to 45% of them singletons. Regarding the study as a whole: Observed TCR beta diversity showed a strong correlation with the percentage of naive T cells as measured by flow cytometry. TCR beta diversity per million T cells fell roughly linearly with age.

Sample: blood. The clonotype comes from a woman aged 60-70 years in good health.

CDR3 in amino acids: CASTEAGQGGRTQFF. The CDR3 nucleotides read TGTGCCAGCACAGAAGCAGGACAGGGCGGGCGGACCCAGTTCTTC. The chain uses TRBV7-8 and TRBJ2-1; TRBD1 matches at 8 bases. The CDR3 sequence is 15 residues long. Germline V gives CDR1 SGHVS, CDR2 FQNEAQ. J was trimmed by 13 bases and V by 7 bases; bases with no gene match: 18.